The count of the clone carrying this T cell receptor (beta chain) is one. Its antigen is not known. This table comes from immunoSEQ multiplex PCR, and its TCRdb copy is limited to in-frame clones, with some not included. The sample yields roughly 16,000 clones, 92% seen once. This entry is derived from a study of PD-1 blockade in classical Hodgkin lymphoma. Study-level points and caveats: Relapsed/refractory patients reportedly had lower baseline diversity than newly diagnosed patients.

Time point given: newly diagnosed, previously untreated cHL patient sample. Magnetic negative selection was used to purify CD4+ T cells from PBMCs that had been thawed. The CDR3 consists of 15 residues. CDR1 and CDR2 (germline): SSHAT, FNYEAQ (reference sequence). Deletions cut 5 bases from V and 0 bases from J, with 14 bases between. The sample consisted of CD4+ T cells from blood. This TCR was recovered from a human donor with classical Hodgkin lymphoma. V usage is TRBV7-7 and J usage is TRBJ2-7; a weak D match, TRBD1 (5 bases). The DNA of the CDR3 is TGTGCCAGCAGCCGTGGGGCCGGCCGCTCCTACGAGCAGTACTTC. It is translated as CASSRGAGRSYEQYF.